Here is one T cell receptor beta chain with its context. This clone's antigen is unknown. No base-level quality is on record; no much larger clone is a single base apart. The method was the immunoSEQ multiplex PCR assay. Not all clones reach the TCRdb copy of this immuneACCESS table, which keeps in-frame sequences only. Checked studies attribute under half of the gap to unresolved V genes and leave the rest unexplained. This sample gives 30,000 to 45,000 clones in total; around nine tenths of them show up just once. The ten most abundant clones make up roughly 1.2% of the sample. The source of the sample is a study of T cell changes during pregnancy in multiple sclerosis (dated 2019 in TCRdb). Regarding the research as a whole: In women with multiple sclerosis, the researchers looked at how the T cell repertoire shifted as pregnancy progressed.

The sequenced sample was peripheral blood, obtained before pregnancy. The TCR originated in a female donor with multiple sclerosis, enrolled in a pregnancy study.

The DNA sequence is TGCGCCAGCAGCCAAGTTCTAGCCGGACTTTATCCCATCACCGGGGAGCTGTTTTTT. This sequence encodes CASSQVLAGLYPITGELFF. The chain links TRBV4-1 with TRBJ2-2, with TRBD2 perhaps the D gene, on 5 matching bases. Looking up the germline V gene yields CDR1 MGHRA and CDR2 YSYEKL. The CDR3 contains 19 residues, cysteine and phenylalanine counted. The only DNA kept is the CDR3, 57 bases in frame from the first base. V is cut by 1 base and J by 4 bases, and the space between the germline ends is 22 bases.